One and the same sample provided the 18 T cell receptor beta chains below, sequenced in a study of blood T cell repertoires in COVID-19. The assay was immunoSEQ multiplex PCR, and TCRdb's table has in-frame clones only and misses some. There are more than 150,000 clones in the sample; about 86% occur only once, and roughly 7% lies in the top ten. Material for sequencing was peripheral blood. These receptors all stem from a man aged 45-60 years with active or convalescent COVID-19.

The gene calls are TRBV6-1 and TRBJ2-3; possible D gene TRBD1, 5 bases. Trimming removed 1 base from V and 4 bases from J, with 12 bases in between. The CDR3 is made up of 15 amino acids. Germline-derived CDR1 and CDR2 are MNHNS and SASEGT. As DNA, the CDR3 is TGTGCCAGCAGTGAAGGTGACAGAGGTGCAGATACGCAGTATTTT. Residues: CASSEGDRGADTQYF.

This clone was recorded at least ten times. V gene TRBV2 combines with J gene TRBJ2-7; tentative D call: TRBD2 (6 bases). With 1 base removed from V and 7 bases from J, the gap between germline ends came to 17 bases. The germline CDR1 and CDR2 sequences are SNHLY and FYNNEI. The CDR3 is 15 residues long. The CDR3 spells CASSEGAGLAWEQYF. The DNA of the CDR3 is TGTGCCAGCAGTGAAGGAGCGGGTCTCGCCTGGGAGCAGTACTTC.

This chain links TRBV4-3 with TRBJ2-7; 10 bases are a match to TRBD2. The CDR3 covers 16 residues. Germline-derived CDR1 and CDR2 are LGHNA and YSLEER. V lost 3 bases and J lost 13; bases outside the gene matches: 18. CDR3 bases: TGCGCCAGCAGCCAGTTTAGCGGGAGGCCCCCGGGGAGCGTATACTTC. This translates into CASSQFSGRPPGSVYF.

The chain recombines TRBV5-1 with TRBJ1-6; D unresolved. Germline values: CDR1 SGHRS, CDR2 YFSETQ. V shed 0 bases and J shed 0 bases, with 10 bases lying between them. The length of the CDR3 is 17 residues. The CDR3 reads CASSLVGPSSYNSPLHF. As DNA, the CDR3 is TGCGCCAGCAGCTTGGTGGGCCCGAGCTCCTATAATTCACCCCTCCACTTT. Complete variable domain (other parts from reference TRBV5-1 and TRBJ1-6): KAGVTQTPRYLIKTRGQQVTLSCSPISGHRSVSWYQQTPGQGLQFLFEYFSETQRNKGNFPGRFSGRQFSNSRSEMNVSTLELGDSALYLCASSLVGPSSYNSPLHFGNGTRLTVT.

The rearrangement joins TRBV11-3 to TRBJ1-1; D is undetermined. Germline V gene data show CDR1 as SGHNT and CDR2 as YENEEA. CDR3 size: 14 residues. Trimming left V 4 bases short and J 3 bases short, with 12 bases between. The CDR3 coding sequence is TGTGCCAGCAGCTCGGGGAGTTACTACACTGAAGCTTTCTTT. It is translated as CASSSGSYYTEAFF.

J is TRBJ1-6 and V is TRBV11-1; 8 bases are shared with TRBD1. Germline V lookup: CDR1 SGHAT, CDR2 FQDESV (reference sequence). The CDR3 has 14 residues. The V and J ends lost 2 bases and 10 bases, in that order; junction bases with no gene match: 4. The CDR3 DNA is TGTGCCAGCAGCTTACTCAGGGGGCACTCACCCCTCCACTTT. Translating gives CASSLLRGHSPLHF. Combining the CDR3 with reference TRBV11-1 and TRBJ1-6 gives the whole variable domain EAEVAQSPRYKITEKSQAVAFWCDPISGHATLYWYRQILGQGPELLVQFQDESVVDDSQLPKDRFSAERLKGVDSTLKIQPAELGDSAMYLCASSLLRGHSPLHFGNGTRLTVT.

The chain has TRBV2 and TRBJ2-3; 8 bases line up with TRBD2. With 3 bases clipped from V and 6 bases from J, the junction kept 2 bases outside the gene matches. The CDR3 is 13 residues long. The germline V gene has CDR1 SNHLY and CDR2 FYNNEI. Here the CDR3 DNA reads TGTGCCAGCAGTGAGCGACTAGCGGATACGCAGTATTTT. Translating it yields CASSERLADTQYF.

The chain combines TRBV4-3 with TRBJ1-3; D unresolved. The ends were cut back, 1 base at V and 3 bases at J, with 10 bases in the middle. This CDR3 is 15 amino acids long. Germline CDR1 is LGHNA and CDR2 is YSLEER. The CDR3 region is CASSQGGGFGNTIYF. The CDR3 nucleotides are TGCGCCAGCAGCCAAGGAGGTGGTTTTGGAAACACCATATATTTT.

This chain joins TRBV11-1 and TRBJ1-2, with a possible D match to TRBD1 (6 bases). The CDR3 extends over 13 amino acids. The germline CDR1 and CDR2 sequences are SGHAT and FQDESV (reference sequence). Deletions cut 7 bases from V and 2 bases from J, with 11 bases between. The CDR3 nucleotides are TGTGCCAGCAAGCAGACAGGAAACTATGGCTACACCTTC. Its translation is CASKQTGNYGYTF.

V is TRBV5-1 and J is TRBJ1-1; TRBD1 matches 8 bases. CDR1 SGHRS and CDR2 YFSETQ come from the germline V gene. This CDR3 region has 15 residues. The junction had 8 bases not matched to a gene; V was cut back by 4 bases and J by 3 bases. The CDR3 protein is CASSMRQGWDTEAFF. The CDR3 DNA follows: TGCGCCAGCAGCATGAGACAGGGGTGGGACACTGAAGCTTTCTTT.

This chain joins TRBV24-1 and TRBJ2-1; the match to TRBD2 covers 8 bases. V was clipped by 5 bases and J by 7 bases; unmatched bases: 3. Germline assignment: CDR1 KGHDR and CDR2 SFDVKD. This CDR3 has 13 residues. CDR3 protein: CATSARGGNEQFF. CDR3 in DNA: TGTGCCACCAGTGCCCGGGGGGGAAATGAGCAGTTCTTC.

This clone has a single count. Here the CDR3 reads CASRNRNSGNTIYF. For the CDR3, the DNA is TGTGCCAGCCGTAACAGAAACTCTGGAAACACCATATATTTT. The chain combines TRBV2 with TRBJ1-3, with D hard to call. The V gene lost 8 bases and the J gene lost 0 bases, with 11 bases spanning the gap. The CDR3 sequence is 14 residues long. Germline V gene lookup returns CDR1 SNHLY and CDR2 FYNNEI.

In its sample, this clone was seen a few times. The chain is built from TRBV29-1 and TRBJ2-2; a possible D gene is TRBD2 (7 bases). Germline lookup yields CDR1 SQVTM and CDR2 ANQGSEA. This CDR3 has 14 amino acids. The V gene lost 8 bases and the J gene lost 2 bases, with 15 bases spanning the gap. CDR3 sequence: CSTQGGSNTGELFF. The CDR3 DNA reads TGCAGCACACAGGGCGGGAGTAACACCGGGGAGCTGTTTTTT.

The DNA of the CDR3 is TGTGCCAGCAGCCCAGGACTAGCGGGGGGGCCCCATGAGCAGTTCTTC. Translating gives CASSPGLAGGPHEQFF. This chain joins TRBV9 and TRBJ2-1; 15 bases align to TRBD2. The germline V gene encodes CDR1 SGDLS and CDR2 YYNGEE. This CDR3 region has 16 residues. The J segment lost 8 bases and the V segment lost 4 bases, leaving 7 bases of the junction unmatched. Drawing the rest from reference TRBV9 and TRBJ2-1, the complete variable domain is DSGVTQTPKHLITATGQRVTLRCSPRSGDLSVYWYQQSLDQGLQFLIQYYNGEERAKGNILERFSAQQFPDLHSELNLSSLELGDSALYFCASSPGLAGGPHEQFFGPGTRLTVL.

The rearrangement links TRBV20-1 to TRBJ2-5, with 7 bases aligning to TRBD2. V dropped 3 bases and J dropped 1; count of bases not matched to a gene: 8. The CDR3 covers 15 residues. Per the germline V gene, CDR1 is DFQATT and CDR2 is SNEGSKA (reference sequence). The DNA of the CDR3 is TGCAGTGCTAGTGTCGGGGCTAGCGGCCAAGAGACCCAGTACTTC. Its protein is CSASVGASGQETQYF.

This clone was recorded once. The J gene is TRBJ2-1, the V gene TRBV6-5; TRBD2 aligns across 9 bases. The CDR3 runs to 15 residues. V was pared by 1 base and J by 8 bases, with 6 bases of the junction left unmatched. The germline CDR1 and CDR2 sequences are MNHEY and SVGAGI. CDR3 sequence: CASSYFSGSDDEQFF. CDR3 bases: TGTGCCAGCAGTTACTTTAGCGGGAGTGACGATGAGCAGTTCTTC.

The chain recombines TRBV3-1 (or the pseudogene TRBV3-2) with TRBJ1-5, with D perhaps matching TRBD1 (6 bases). Deletions cut 3 bases from V and 0 bases from J, with 9 bases between. The CDR3 covers 15 residues. Germline loops: CDR1 LGHDT, CDR2 YNNKEL (reference sequence). In DNA form, the CDR3 reads TGTGCCAGCAGCCAGGACAGTCGTAGCAATCAGCCCCAGCATTTT. Its protein is CASSQDSRSNQPQHF.

This clone was detected once. V and J are TRBV19 and TRBJ1-1, with D possibly matching TRBD1 (6 bases). V lost 2 bases and J lost 0, with 7 bases in between. Germline V gene lookup returns CDR1 LNHDA and CDR2 SQIVND (reference sequence). The CDR3 is made up of 14 amino acids. Here the CDR3 reads CASSIQGLNTEAFF. The CDR3 coding sequence is TGTGCCAGTAGTATACAGGGGTTGAACACTGAAGCTTTCTTT.